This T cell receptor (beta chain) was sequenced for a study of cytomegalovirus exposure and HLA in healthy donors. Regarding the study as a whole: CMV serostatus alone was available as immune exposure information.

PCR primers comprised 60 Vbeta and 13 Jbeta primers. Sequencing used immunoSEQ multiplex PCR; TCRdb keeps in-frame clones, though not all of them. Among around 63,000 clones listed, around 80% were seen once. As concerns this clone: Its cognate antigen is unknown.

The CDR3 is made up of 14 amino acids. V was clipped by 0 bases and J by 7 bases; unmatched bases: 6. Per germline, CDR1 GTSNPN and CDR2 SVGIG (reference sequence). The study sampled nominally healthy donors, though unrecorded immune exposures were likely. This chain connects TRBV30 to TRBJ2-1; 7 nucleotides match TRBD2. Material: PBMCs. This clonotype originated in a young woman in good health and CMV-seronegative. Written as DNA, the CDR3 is TGTGCCTGGAGTGTAGTCGGGGGGATGAATGAGCAGTTCTTC. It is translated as CAWSVVGGMNEQFF.